The entry below describes one T cell receptor beta chain. The V segment lost 6 bases and the J segment 1 base; nucleotides outside the gene matches: 5. This CDR3 has 15 amino acids. TCRdb recomputed calls from the 5' RACE reads with MiXCR, one row per CDR3 protein. The data show more than 45,000 distinct CDR3 sequences, 28% seen once. The V and J genes are TRBV12-3 or TRBV12-4 and TRBJ2-4; 8 bases agree with TRBD2. This receptor was obtained from a female donor with breast cancer. The sequencing input was tumor-infiltrating memory CD4+ T cells sorted from the breast tumor. Subset denoted: memory CD4+ T cells, CD4+CD45RO+CD25-. The CDR3 bases are TGTGCCAGCAGACTAGCGGAGGTTGCCAAAAACATTCAGTACTTC. Amino acids: CASRLAEVAKNIQYF.